Only a few counts were recorded for the clone carrying this TCR beta chain. What it binds is unknown. The entry originates in a study of identical twins. The donors were all healthy and Caucasian. V lost 5 bases and J lost 5; bases outside the gene matches: 7. Per the germline V gene, CDR1 is SGHVS and CDR2 is FQNEAQ. The CDR3 spans 14 residues. Findings of the study overall: A lower insertion count was a feature of abundant cord blood beta clonotypes, with no such feature in memory repertoires. Invariant T cells like MAIT and iNKT could partly confound the zero-insertion analyses.

TCRdb fed the 5' RACE reads into MiXCR, producing one record per CDR3 protein. Among about 240,000 distinct CDR3 sequences listed, 9.5% to 15% were seen once. Another study also made use of these data, one on yellow fever vaccine responses in identical twins.

The clonotype originates from a woman between 18 and 29 years old in good health. Sequenced sample: memory (CD45RO+) T cells sorted from blood. The genes are TRBV7-8 and TRBJ2-5; 8 positions match TRBD2. The CDR3 nucleotides read TGTGCCAGCAGCCGGGGACTAGATGGGGAGACCCAGTACTTC. Protein: CASSRGLDGETQYF.